This T cell receptor (beta chain) was identified in a study of blood T cell repertoires in COVID-19. The CDR3 contains 13 residues. The V end lost 5 bases, the J end lost 6 bases, and 10 bases lay between the germline ends. Some clones are missing from TCRdb's copy, which holds only in-frame ones; the method was immunoSEQ multiplex PCR. The sample has under 200,000 clones; about 82% are singletons. This chain joins TRBV12-3 or TRBV12-4 and TRBJ2-2; possibly TRBD2 for D (6 bases). The sequence was obtained from a woman aged 30 to 39 with acute or convalescent COVID-19. Sequenced: peripheral blood. The CDR3 sequence is CASSLGEAGELFF. The CDR3 DNA sequence: TGTGCCAGCAGTCTGGGGGAGGCCGGGGAGCTGTTTTTT.